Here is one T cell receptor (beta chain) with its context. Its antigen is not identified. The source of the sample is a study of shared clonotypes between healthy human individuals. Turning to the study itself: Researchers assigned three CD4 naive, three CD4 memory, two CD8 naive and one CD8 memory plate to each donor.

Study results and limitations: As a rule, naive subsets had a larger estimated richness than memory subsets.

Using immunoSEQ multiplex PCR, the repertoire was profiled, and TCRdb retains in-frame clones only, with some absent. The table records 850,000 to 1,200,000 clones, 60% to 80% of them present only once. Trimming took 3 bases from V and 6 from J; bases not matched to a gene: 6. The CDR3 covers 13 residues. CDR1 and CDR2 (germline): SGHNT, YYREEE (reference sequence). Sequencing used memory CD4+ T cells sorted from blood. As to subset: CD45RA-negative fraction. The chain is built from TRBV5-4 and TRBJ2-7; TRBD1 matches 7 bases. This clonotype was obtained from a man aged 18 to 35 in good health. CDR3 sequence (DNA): TGTGCCAGCAGCTCCCCAGGGGGTAGCGAGCAGTACTTC. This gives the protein CASSSPGGSEQYF.